Below are 12 T cell receptor beta chains sequenced from a single sample in a study of patients and donors after allogeneic stem cell transplantation (dated by TCRdb to the early 2020s). Library preparation employed RT-PCR. The run used a NextSeq 550. TCRdb applied fastp at Q25 and MiXCR to the public reads, then kept only in-frame beta chains. Entries that share a CDR3 protein sequence are merged under the most common genes and DNA. Counted in this sample were fewer than 30,000 distinct CDR3 sequences; under 55% of them appeared once. 65% to 85% of the sample is held by the ten biggest clonotypes. Sequencing used blood, either unsorted or a sorted T cell fraction (not recorded which). The receptors derive from a human donor who was either an allogeneic HSCT recipient or a stem cell or donor lymphocyte infusion donor (not recorded which). It is not recorded whose cells these are; they may come from a transplant donor.

The chain has TRBV5-1 and TRBJ2-3, with D hard to call. Germline CDR1 SGHRS, CDR2 YFSETQ. The CDR3 covers 13 residues. Trimming removed 6 bases from V and 5 bases from J, with 13 bases in between. DNA of the CDR3: TGCGCCAGCAACCCCGATTTTCGAGATACGCAGTATTTT. This translates into CASNPDFRDTQYF.

This rearrangement joins TRBV4-1 to TRBJ1-4; D is possibly TRBD1 (5 bases). This CDR3 is built from 14 residues. Germline V CDR1 and CDR2: MGHRA, YSYEKL. Trimming left V 0 bases short and J 8 bases short, with 10 bases between. The CDR3 region is CASSQDVNREKLFF. CDR3 in DNA: TGCGCCAGCAGCCAAGATGTTAACAGGGAAAAACTGTTTTTT.

The sample holds a few counts of this clonotype. The rearrangement uses TRBV6-5 and TRBJ1-5, with 10 bases that match TRBD1. The CDR3 contains 14 residues. The V gene's germline CDR1 is MNHEY and CDR2 SVGAGI. With 6 bases clipped from V and 10 bases from J, the junction kept 9 bases outside the gene matches. The CDR3 DNA follows: TGTGCCAGCAGATCCGGGACAGGGGCCCACCCCCAGCATTTT. Protein: CASRSGTGAHPQHF.

The chain has TRBV20-1 and TRBJ1-5; D not certain. Trimming removed 6 bases from V and 1 base from J, with 16 bases in between. CDR3 size: 15 residues. Germline V gene data show CDR1 as DFQATT and CDR2 as SNEGSKA (reference sequence). The CDR3 reads CSARRVPTSNQPQHF. The CDR3 region has the DNA TGCAGTGCCCGCCGGGTTCCCACGAGCAATCAGCCCCAGCATTTT.

This chain uses TRBV12-3 or TRBV12-4 with TRBJ2-7, with a tentative D call TRBD1 (6 bases). The CDR3 length is 14 residues. Trimming stripped 1 base from V and 7 bases from J, with 14 bases between. The chain's CDR3 is CASSLGGRLGEQYF. The CDR3 DNA follows: TGTGCCAGCAGTTTAGGGGGGCGGTTGGGTGAGCAGTACTTC.

This clonotype was seen a handful of times. The rearrangement links TRBV14 to TRBJ2-1; 7 nucleotides line up with TRBD1. Germline-derived CDR1 and CDR2 are SGHDN and FVKESK. CDR3 length equals 15 residues. The J segment lost 7 bases and the V segment lost 1 base, leaving 7 bases of the junction unmatched. The DNA for the CDR3 is TGTGCCAGCAGCCAAGTGAGGGGGCGAGGAAATGAGCAGTTCTTC. This codes for CASSQVRGRGNEQFF.

The chain combines TRBV29-1 with TRBJ2-5; D remains unclear. There are 14 residues in the CDR3. Germline V gives CDR1 SQVTM, CDR2 ANQGSEA. V dropped 4 bases and J dropped 0 bases, with 12 bases sitting between them. The CDR3 DNA reads as TGCAGCGTTGTTACAGAGAAGTACCAAGAGACCCAGTACTTC. This translates into CSVVTEKYQETQYF.

The CDR3 loop is CSARDGTLRTYEQYF. The CDR3 bases are TGCAGTGCTAGAGATGGGACCCTACGCACCTACGAGCAGTACTTC. V usage is TRBV20-1 and J usage is TRBJ2-7, with D perhaps TRBD1 or TRBD2 (5 bases each). The CDR3 loop spans 15 amino acids. The V and J ends lost 0 bases and 2 bases respectively, with 14 bases between them. Germline CDR1 reads DFQATT; CDR2 reads SNEGSKA (reference sequence).

The gene calls are TRBV27 and TRBJ1-4, with D hard to call. Trimming left V 0 bases short and J 8 bases short, with 7 bases between. From germline, CDR1 is MNHEY and CDR2 SMNVEV (reference sequence). The CDR3 consists of 13 residues. The CDR3 region is CASSLSRREKLFF. CDR3 sequence (DNA): TGTGCCAGCAGTTTATCCCGAAGGGAAAAACTGTTTTTT.

With respect to this clonotype: At one boundary the junction diverges from the germline segment, which might be a read error. The chain joins TRBV11-2 to TRBJ1-2; no clear D. The CDR3 sequence is 13 residues long. Germline V lookup: CDR1 SGHAT, CDR2 FQNNGV. The CDR3 DNA reads as TGTGCCTGCAGCTTAGAGCCAGACTATGGCTACACCTTC. It specifies CACSLEPDYGYTF.

The V call is TRBV3-1, the J call TRBJ2-7; D is unclear. Trimming removed 1 base from V and 1 base from J, with 5 bases in between. The CDR3 contains 13 residues. Germline V CDR1 and CDR2: LGHDT, YNNKEL (reference sequence). The CDR3 region is CASSQAPSYEQYF. For the CDR3, the DNA is TGTGCCAGCAGCCAAGCCCCTTCCTACGAGCAGTACTTC.

Only a few counts were recorded for this clonotype. The chain joins TRBV10-3 to TRBJ2-3, with a tentative D call TRBD1 (6 bases). The germline V gene has CDR1 ENHRY and CDR2 SYGVKD. The germline V and J ends were trimmed by 6 bases and 1 base, with 8 bases remaining between them. The CDR3 is made up of 13 amino acids. CDR3 in DNA: TGTGCCATCAGAAACAGGGGCACAGATACGCAGTATTTT. Its translation is CAIRNRGTDTQYF.